These 29 T cell receptor beta chains were all obtained from the same sample, sequenced in a study of cytomegalovirus exposure and HLA in healthy donors. Vbeta (60) and Jbeta (13) primers were used in the PCR. TCRdb's table, derived via immunoSEQ multiplex PCR, lists solely in-frame clones and lacks some. There are 100,000 to 150,000 clones in the sample; about 80% occur only once, and under 6% lies in the top ten. The sample was PBMCs. Every receptor here comes from a man aged 25-45 years in good health and CMV-seronegative.

The sample holds one count of this clone. The rearrangement links TRBV5-1 to TRBJ2-3; 7 nucleotides align to TRBD1. This CDR3 comprises 12 residues. CDR1 SGHRS and CDR2 YFSETQ come from the germline V gene. After removal of 4 bases from V and 8 bases from J, the junction contained 4 bases not matched to a gene. The CDR3 nucleotides read TGCGCCAGCAGCCCGACAGGGAGTACGCAGTATTTT. Translation gives CASSPTGSTQYF.

The CDR3 sequence: CASSLPSRGADTQYF. The CDR3 region has the DNA TGTGCCAGCAGCTTACCCTCTCGGGGGGCAGATACGCAGTATTTT. The chain uses TRBV13 and TRBJ2-3; TRBD2 agrees at 7 bases. From germline, CDR1 is PRHDT and CDR2 FYEKMQ (reference sequence). V dropped 2 bases and J dropped 4; count of bases not matched to a gene: 6. The length of the CDR3 is 15 residues. Looking up the rest from reference TRBV13 and TRBJ2-3 gives the full variable domain: AAGVIQSPRHLIKEKRETATLKCYPIPRHDTVYWYQQGPGQDPQFLISFYEKMQSDKGSIPDRFSAQQFSDYHSELNMSSLELGDSALYFCASSLPSRGADTQYFGPGTRLTVL.

The chain is built from TRBV2 and TRBJ2-1, with D possibly TRBD2 on 5 matching bases. The CDR3 covers 12 residues. Per germline, CDR1 SNHLY and CDR2 FYNNEI. Trimming took off 7 bases at V and 5 bases at J, with 9 bases between the two ends. CDR3 DNA sequence: TGTGCCAGCAAAGTCGGGGACAATGAGCAGTTCTTC. Its translation: CASKVGDNEQFF.

The V and J genes are TRBV6-1 and TRBJ2-3, with 9 positions matching TRBD2. The CDR3 length is 15 residues. Germline CDR1 reads MNHNS; CDR2 reads SASEGT. The J segment lost 3 bases and the V segment lost 7 bases, leaving 8 bases of the junction unmatched. The CDR3 reads CASTPRREGTDTQYF. The CDR3 bases are TGTGCCAGCACCCCCAGGCGGGAGGGGACAGATACGCAGTATTTT.

The chain links TRBV6-4 to TRBJ1-6, with D hard to call. The V gene's germline CDR1 is MRHNA and CDR2 SNTAGT. This CDR3 spans 18 amino acids. The ends were cut back, 7 bases at V and 1 base at J, with 20 bases in the middle. CDR3 sequence: CASIRGWLMSSYNSPLHF. Written as DNA, the CDR3 is TGTGCCAGCATTCGAGGATGGTTGATGAGTTCCTATAATTCACCCCTCCACTTT.

This clone is a singleton in its sample. The chain is built from TRBV9 and TRBJ2-1; tentative D call: TRBD2 (6 bases). V gave up 4 bases and J gave up 7 bases, with 21 bases separating them. This CDR3 is 16 amino acids long. Germline loops: CDR1 SGDLS, CDR2 YYNGEE. The CDR3 sequence: CASSPRGAEGWNEQFF. CDR3 DNA sequence: TGTGCCAGCAGCCCTCGTGGGGCGGAGGGGTGGAATGAGCAGTTCTTC.

The rearrangement uses TRBV5-5 and TRBJ2-2, with a possible D match to TRBD1 (6 bases). Germline V gives CDR1 SGHKS, CDR2 YYEKEE (reference sequence). This CDR3 has 14 amino acids. The V end lost 3 bases, the J end lost 10 bases, and 16 bases lay between the germline ends. CDR3 nucleotide sequence: TGTGCCAGCAGCTCTGGCTGGGGGCAGGAGGAGCTGTTTTTT. Its translation: CASSSGWGQEELFF.

The chain is built from TRBV7-8 and TRBJ2-1; TRBD2 is a possible D gene (5 bases). The CDR3 has 16 residues. Germline values: CDR1 SGHVS, CDR2 FQNEAQ. V lost 4 bases and J lost 0, with 13 bases in between. The CDR3 DNA reads TGTGCCAGCAGCTCCCTAGCTGGGAGCTCCTACAATGAGCAGTTCTTC. It yields the protein CASSSLAGSSYNEQFF. The complete variable domain, with remaining parts taken from reference TRBV7-8 and TRBJ2-1, reads GAGVSQSPRYKVAKRGQDVALRCDPISGHVSLFWYQQALGQGPEFLTYFQNEAQLDKSGLPSDRFFAERPEGSVSTLKIQRTQQEDSAVYLCASSSLAGSSYNEQFFGPGTRLTVL.

The chain employs TRBV6-1 and TRBJ1-2, with TRBD1 as a possible D gene (6 bases). Germline assignment: CDR1 MNHNS and CDR2 SASEGT. The ends were cut back, 4 bases at V and 4 bases at J, with 13 bases in the middle. This CDR3 has 14 amino acids. The DNA for the CDR3 is TGTGCCAGCAGTGTAAGGACAGCGACCTATGGCTACACCTTC. This sequence encodes CASSVRTATYGYTF.

The sample holds a few counts of this clone. J is TRBJ2-1 and V is TRBV5-4; 8 bases line up with TRBD2. The CDR3 runs to 15 residues. V gave up 0 bases and J gave up 7 bases; unmatched junction bases: 6. In germline, CDR1 is SGHNT, CDR2 YYREEE (reference sequence). CDR3: CASSLAASGSNEQFF. The CDR3 nucleotides are TGTGCCAGCAGCTTGGCAGCTAGCGGGTCTAATGAGCAGTTCTTC.

The chain employs TRBV7-8 and TRBJ2-5; 8 nucleotides match TRBD1. The J call may be incorrect, as the DNA end agrees better with TRBJ2-7. The CDR3 runs 13 residues. CDR1 and CDR2 from the germline V gene are SGHVS and FQNEAQ. In DNA, the CDR3 is TGTGCCAGCAGCTTAGACAGGGGGATCGAGCAGTACTTC. Translated, it gives CASSLDRGIEQYF.

The J gene is TRBJ2-7, the V gene TRBV10-3; 7 bases map to TRBD2. Trimming cost V 0 bases and J 2 bases; bases outside gene matches: 4. In germline, CDR1 is ENHRY, CDR2 SYGVKD. The CDR3 consists of 15 residues. The DNA for the CDR3 is TGTGCCATCAGTGAGTCTGGGGGGGAGACCTACGAGCAGTACTTC. This sequence encodes CAISESGGETYEQYF.

The chain joins TRBV10-3 to TRBJ2-1; 12 nucleotides match TRBD2. The CDR3 runs 15 residues. V was pared by 5 bases and J by 2 bases, with 1 base of the junction left unmatched. Germline CDR1 reads ENHRY; CDR2 reads SYGVKD. CDR3 sequence (DNA): TGTGCCATCAGTTGGACTAGCGGGACCTACAATGAGCAGTTCTTC. Its protein is CAISWTSGTYNEQFF.

The chain is built from TRBV19 and TRBJ2-3, with 12 bases matching TRBD2. CDR3 length: 16 amino acids. CDR1 LNHDA and CDR2 SQIVND come from the germline V gene (reference sequence). The ends lost 4 bases at V and 0 bases at J; junction bases unmatched: 2. CDR3 residues: CASSTGTSGSTDTQYF. The CDR3 DNA reads as TGTGCCAGTAGTACAGGGACTAGCGGGAGCACAGATACGCAGTATTTT.

The chain uses TRBV19 and TRBJ1-5, with 8 bases that match TRBD1. V gave up 6 bases and J gave up 3 bases; unmatched junction bases: 1. The CDR3 runs 13 residues. The germline V gene encodes CDR1 LNHDA and CDR2 SQIVND (reference sequence). CDR3 amino acids: CASRGQVNQPQHF. In DNA, the CDR3 is TGTGCCAGTAGGGGACAGGTCAATCAGCCCCAGCATTTT.

CDR3 sequence (DNA): TGTGCCAGCAGTTACGTGCTAGCGGACACCGGGGAGCTGTTTTTT. Amino acid sequence: CASSYVLADTGELFF. This chain joins TRBV6-5 and TRBJ2-2; 7 bases map to TRBD2. Germline CDR1 MNHEY, CDR2 SVGAGI. CDR3 length equals 15 residues. V gave up 2 bases and J gave up 3 bases; unmatched junction bases: 3.

The gene calls are TRBV10-3 and TRBJ1-1; D is unclear. Trimming cost V 4 bases and J 4 bases, with 10 bases left between them. This CDR3 comprises 13 residues. Germline values: CDR1 ENHRY, CDR2 SYGVKD. CDR3 region: CAISGGMGTEAFF. The DNA of the CDR3 is TGTGCCATCAGTGGAGGGATGGGCACTGAAGCTTTCTTT.

The rearrangement links TRBV28 to TRBJ1-6; possible D gene TRBD1, 5 bases. This CDR3 has 17 amino acids. Per germline, CDR1 MDHEN and CDR2 SYDVKM. The ends were cut back, 3 bases at V and 5 bases at J, with 17 bases in the middle. The DNA of the CDR3 is TGTGCCAGCAGTTTGGATCTGTCGATGGGGCATAATTCACCCCTCCACTTT. Encoded protein: CASSLDLSMGHNSPLHF.

The chain couples TRBV6-6 to TRBJ2-7; 11 bases match TRBD1. The CDR3 length is 16 residues. Germline assignment: CDR1 MNHNY and CDR2 SVGAGI (reference sequence). With V trimmed by 0 bases and J by 5 bases, 6 bases remained unmatched. CDR3 sequence (DNA): TGTGCCAGCAGTTACTCAAGGACAGGGGGCTTGGACGAGCAGTACTTC. It translates to CASSYSRTGGLDEQYF.

This clone was detected only a few times. V usage is TRBV7-6 and J usage is TRBJ1-1; the match to TRBD1 covers 9 bases. The CDR3 extends over 14 amino acids. CDR1 and CDR2 from the germline V gene are SGHVS and FNYEAQ. The ends lost 5 bases at V and 6 bases at J; junction bases unmatched: 7. The CDR3 coding sequence is TGTGCCAGCAGCGGACAGGGGAGGGTAGCTGAAGCTTTCTTT. Encoded protein: CASSGQGRVAEAFF. Based on the CDR3 plus reference TRBV7-6 and TRBJ1-1, the full variable domain is GAGVSQSPRYKVTKRGQDVALRCDPISGHVSLYWYRQALGQGPEFLTYFNYEAQQDKSGLPNDRFSAERPEGSISTLTIQRTEQRDSAMYRCASSGQGRVAEAFFGQGTRLTVV.

This rearrangement joins TRBV5-6 to TRBJ2-3; D not resolved. V was trimmed by 1 base and J by 10 bases, leaving 10 bases between them. Germline CDR1 is SGHDT and CDR2 is YYEEEE. The CDR3 is 12 amino acids. Written as DNA, the CDR3 is TGTGCCAGCAGCTTGTTTGGGCGTCCGCAGTATTTT. Its translation is CASSLFGRPQYF.

The chain is built from TRBV19 and TRBJ2-2; 7 bases map to TRBD2. This CDR3 spans 15 amino acids. The germline V gene encodes CDR1 LNHDA and CDR2 SQIVND (reference sequence). The J segment lost 0 bases and the V segment lost 5 bases, leaving 3 bases of the junction unmatched. In DNA, the CDR3 is TGTGCCAGTAGTCCGGGGGGTTCGAACACCGGGGAGCTGTTTTTT. This codes for CASSPGGSNTGELFF.

The chain couples TRBV7-8 to TRBJ2-2; 9 nucleotides line up with TRBD1. CDR1 is SGHVS and CDR2 is FQNEAQ in the germline V gene. Unmatched junction bases numbered 3, after V lost 0 bases and J lost 4 bases. CDR3 length: 16 amino acids. The CDR3 spells CASSLAGTGTTGELFF. In DNA, the CDR3 is TGTGCCAGCAGCTTAGCGGGGACAGGGACCACCGGGGAGCTGTTTTTT.

This chain links TRBV28 with TRBJ2-3, with 8 bases lining up with TRBD1. The germline gives CDR1 MDHEN, CDR2 SYDVKM. Losses at the gene ends were 4 bases for V and 2 bases for J; bases not matched to a gene: 8. The CDR3 consists of 16 residues. The CDR3: CASSSPGTGFTDTQYF. In DNA, the CDR3 is TGTGCCAGCAGTTCCCCTGGGACAGGCTTCACAGATACGCAGTATTTT.

The V gene is TRBV5-4, the J gene TRBJ2-2; maybe TRBD1 (5 bases). CDR3 size: 16 residues. The V gene's germline CDR1 is SGHNT and CDR2 YYREEE (reference sequence). The ends were cut back, 1 base at V and 5 bases at J, with 15 bases in the middle. In nucleotides, the CDR3 is TGTGCCAGCAGCTTGACCCCCAGGGTAGAAACCGGGGAGCTGTTTTTT. Protein sequence: CASSLTPRVETGELFF.

The J gene is TRBJ2-5, the V gene TRBV5-4; D may be TRBD2 (7 bases). This CDR3 region has 17 residues. The V end lost 0 bases, the J end lost 2 bases, and 17 bases lay between the germline ends. Germline CDR1 is SGHNT and CDR2 is YYREEE (reference sequence). Here the CDR3 reads CASSLAGGRLRQETQYF. CDR3 bases: TGTGCCAGCAGCTTGGCCGGGGGGCGGCTTAGACAAGAGACCCAGTACTTC.

This clone was picked up one time. This chain uses TRBV30 with TRBJ2-7; maybe TRBD2 (5 bases). Germline loops: CDR1 GTSNPN, CDR2 SVGIG (reference sequence). Trimming left V 0 bases short and J 7 bases short, with 19 bases between. CDR3 length equals 15 residues. CDR3 sequence (DNA): TGTGCCTGGAGTGTAAGGAGTCGGGATTCGGGAGAGCAGTACTTC. Its translation: CAWSVRSRDSGEQYF. The full variable domain, rest sourced from reference TRBV30 and TRBJ2-7, is SQTIHQWPATLVQPVGSPLSLECTVEGTSNPNLYWYRQAAGRGLQLLFYSVGIGQISSEVPQNLSASRPQDRQFILSSKKLLLSDSGFYLCAWSVRSRDSGEQYFGPGTRLTVT.

The gene calls are TRBV4-2 and TRBJ2-5, with 8 bases aligning to TRBD1. The DNA end is more similar to TRBJ2-7, so the J call may be wrong. This CDR3 comprises 16 residues. Looked up from germline, CDR1 is LGHNA and CDR2 is YNFKEQ. As DNA, the CDR3 is TGTGCCAGCAGCCAAGATAGTAGGGCAGGGGGCCACGAGCAGTACTTC. Translating gives CASSQDSRAGGHEQYF.

The rearrangement joins TRBV28 to TRBJ1-2, with a tentative D call TRBD1 (5 bases). V lost 6 bases and J lost 3, with 14 bases in between. The CDR3 is 14 amino acids. Germline loops: CDR1 MDHEN, CDR2 SYDVKM. The CDR3 reads CASRTGFAHYGYTF. The CDR3 bases are TGTGCCAGCAGAACAGGATTTGCTCACTATGGCTACACCTTC.